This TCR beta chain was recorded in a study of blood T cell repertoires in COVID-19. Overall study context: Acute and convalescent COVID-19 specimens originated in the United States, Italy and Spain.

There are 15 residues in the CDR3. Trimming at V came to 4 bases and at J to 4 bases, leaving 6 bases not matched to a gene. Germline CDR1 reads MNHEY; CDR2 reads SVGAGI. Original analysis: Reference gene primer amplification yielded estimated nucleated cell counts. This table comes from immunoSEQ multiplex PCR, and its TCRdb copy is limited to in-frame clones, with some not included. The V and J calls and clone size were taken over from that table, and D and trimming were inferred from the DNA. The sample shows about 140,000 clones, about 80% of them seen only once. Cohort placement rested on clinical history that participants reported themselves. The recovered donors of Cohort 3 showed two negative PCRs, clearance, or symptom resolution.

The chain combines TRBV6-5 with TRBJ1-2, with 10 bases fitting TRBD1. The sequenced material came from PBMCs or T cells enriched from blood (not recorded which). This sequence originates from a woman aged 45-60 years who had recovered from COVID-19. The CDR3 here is CASSSRTGGSYGYTF. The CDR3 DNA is TGTGCCAGCAGTTCCCGGACAGGGGGATCCTATGGCTACACCTTC.